The clone carrying this T cell receptor (beta chain) was seen a handful of times. The method was immunoSEQ multiplex PCR; TCRdb's version includes in-frame clones alone and lacks a portion of them. The sample contains under 8,000 clones, 89% of which appear only once. Trimming pared 0 bases from V and 5 bases from J, leaving 12 bases between. CDR1 is SGDLS, CDR2 YYNGEE, per germline. The CDR3 extends over 16 amino acids. These data belong to a study of blood T cell repertoires in COVID-19. The chain employs TRBV9 and TRBJ1-6, with D uncertain. The clonotype was recovered from a man aged 70 or older with active COVID-19. The sample comprised peripheral blood. DNA of the CDR3: TGTGCCAGCAGCGTAGGGGGAGGGCGGGATAATTCACCCCTCCACTTT. Its translation: CASSVGGGRDNSPLHF.